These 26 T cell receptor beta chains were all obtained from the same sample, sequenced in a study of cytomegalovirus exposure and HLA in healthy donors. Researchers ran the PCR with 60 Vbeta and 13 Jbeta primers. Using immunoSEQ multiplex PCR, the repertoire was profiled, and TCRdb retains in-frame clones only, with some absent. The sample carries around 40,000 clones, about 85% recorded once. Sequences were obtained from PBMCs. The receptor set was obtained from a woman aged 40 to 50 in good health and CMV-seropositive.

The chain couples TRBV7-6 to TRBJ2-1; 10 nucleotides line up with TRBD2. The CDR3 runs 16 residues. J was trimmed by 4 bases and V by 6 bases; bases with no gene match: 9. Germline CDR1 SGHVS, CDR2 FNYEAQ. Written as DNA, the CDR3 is TGTGCCAGCAGAAAAACCCTAGCGGGGGCTTACAATGAGCAGTTCTTC. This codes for CASRKTLAGAYNEQFF.

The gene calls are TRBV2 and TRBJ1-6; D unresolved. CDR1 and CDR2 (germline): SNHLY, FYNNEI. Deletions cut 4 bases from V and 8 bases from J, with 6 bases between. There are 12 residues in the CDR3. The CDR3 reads CASSVSDSPLHF. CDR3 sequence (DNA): TGTGCCAGCAGTGTCAGCGATTCACCCCTCCACTTT.

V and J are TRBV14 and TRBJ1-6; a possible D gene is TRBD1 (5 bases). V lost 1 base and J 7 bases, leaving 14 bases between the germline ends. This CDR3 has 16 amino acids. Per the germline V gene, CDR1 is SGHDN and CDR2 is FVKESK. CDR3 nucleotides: TGTGCCAGCAGCCAAGGGTGGCAGGGATTGAATTCACCCCTCCACTTT. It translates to CASSQGWQGLNSPLHF. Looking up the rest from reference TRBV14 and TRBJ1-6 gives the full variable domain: EAGVTQFPSHSVIEKGQTVTLRCDPISGHDNLYWYRRVMGKEIKFLLHFVKESKQDESGMPNNRFLAERTGGTYSTLKVQPAELEDSGVYFCASSQGWQGLNSPLHFGNGTRLTVT.

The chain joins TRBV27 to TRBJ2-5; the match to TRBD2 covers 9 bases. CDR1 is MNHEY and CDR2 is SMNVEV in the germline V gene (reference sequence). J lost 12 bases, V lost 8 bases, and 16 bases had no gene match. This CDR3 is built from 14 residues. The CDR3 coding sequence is TGTGCCAGCCGTTCGCGGGAGGGCGTTTATTTGGAGTACTTC. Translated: CASRSREGVYLEYF.

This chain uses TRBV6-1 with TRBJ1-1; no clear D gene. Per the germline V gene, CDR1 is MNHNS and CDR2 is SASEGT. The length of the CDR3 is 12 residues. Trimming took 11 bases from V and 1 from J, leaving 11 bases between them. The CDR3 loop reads CALLIGNTEAFF. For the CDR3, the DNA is TGTGCCTTGTTAATCGGGAACACTGAAGCTTTCTTT.

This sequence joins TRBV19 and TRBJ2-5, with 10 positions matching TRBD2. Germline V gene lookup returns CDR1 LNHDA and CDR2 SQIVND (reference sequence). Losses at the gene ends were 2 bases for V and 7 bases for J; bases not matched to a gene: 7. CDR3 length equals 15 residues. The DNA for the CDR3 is TGTGCCAGTAGTATAAAGCGGGGGGGACCTGGGACCCAGTACTTC. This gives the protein CASSIKRGGPGTQYF.

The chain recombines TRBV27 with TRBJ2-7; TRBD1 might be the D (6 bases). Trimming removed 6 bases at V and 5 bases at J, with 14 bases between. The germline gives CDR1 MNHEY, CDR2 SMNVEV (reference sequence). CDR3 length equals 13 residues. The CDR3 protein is CASRGQMAHEQYF. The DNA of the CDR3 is TGTGCCAGCAGAGGACAGATGGCCCACGAGCAGTACTTC.

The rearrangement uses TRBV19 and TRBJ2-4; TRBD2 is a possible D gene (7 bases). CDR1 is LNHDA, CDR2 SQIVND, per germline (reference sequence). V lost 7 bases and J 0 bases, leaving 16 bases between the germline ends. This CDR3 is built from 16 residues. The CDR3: CASNSGTSLAKNIQYF. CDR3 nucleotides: TGTGCCAGTAACAGCGGGACATCGCTAGCCAAAAACATTCAGTACTTC.

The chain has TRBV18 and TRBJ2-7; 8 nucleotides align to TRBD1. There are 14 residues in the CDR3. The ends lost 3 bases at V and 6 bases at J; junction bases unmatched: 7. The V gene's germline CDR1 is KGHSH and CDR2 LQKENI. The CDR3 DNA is TGTGCCAGCTCACCTAGTGGACAGGGTCGCGAGCAGTACTTC. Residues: CASSPSGQGREQYF.

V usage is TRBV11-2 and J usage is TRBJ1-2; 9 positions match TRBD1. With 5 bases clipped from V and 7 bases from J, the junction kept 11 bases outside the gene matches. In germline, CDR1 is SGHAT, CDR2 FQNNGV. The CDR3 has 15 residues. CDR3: CASSIGLGTGSGYTF. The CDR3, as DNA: TGTGCCAGCAGCATAGGCCTTGGGACAGGGAGTGGCTACACCTTC.

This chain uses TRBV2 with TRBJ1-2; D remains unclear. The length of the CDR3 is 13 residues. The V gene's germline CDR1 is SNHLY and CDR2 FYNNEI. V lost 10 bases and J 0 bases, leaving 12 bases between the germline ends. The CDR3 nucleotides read TGTGCCATCGCGGTAAGAGCTAACTATGGCTACACCTTC. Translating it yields CAIAVRANYGYTF.

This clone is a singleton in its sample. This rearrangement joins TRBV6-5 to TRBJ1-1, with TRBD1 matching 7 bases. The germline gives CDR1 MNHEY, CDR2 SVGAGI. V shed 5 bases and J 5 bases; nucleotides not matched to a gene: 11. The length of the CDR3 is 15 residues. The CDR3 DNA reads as TGTGCCAGCAGTGCCTACAGGGGCATGGCGACTGAAGCTTTCTTT. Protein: CASSAYRGMATEAFF.

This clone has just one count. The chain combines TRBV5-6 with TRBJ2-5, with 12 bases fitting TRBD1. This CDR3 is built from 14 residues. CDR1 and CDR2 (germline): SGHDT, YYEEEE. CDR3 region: CASGDRGLGETQYF. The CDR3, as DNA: TGTGCTAGTGGGGACAGGGGGCTCGGAGAGACCCAGTACTTC.

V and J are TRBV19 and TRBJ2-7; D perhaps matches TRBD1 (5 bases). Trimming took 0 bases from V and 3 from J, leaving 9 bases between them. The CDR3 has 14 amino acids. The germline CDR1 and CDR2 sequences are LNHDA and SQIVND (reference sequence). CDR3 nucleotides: TGTGCCAGTAGTATAGAGGGGCGGAGCTACGAGCAGTACTTC. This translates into CASSIEGRSYEQYF.

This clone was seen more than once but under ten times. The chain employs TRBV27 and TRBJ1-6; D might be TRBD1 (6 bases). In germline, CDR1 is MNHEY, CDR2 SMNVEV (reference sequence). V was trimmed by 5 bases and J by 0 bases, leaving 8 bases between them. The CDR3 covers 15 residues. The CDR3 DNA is TGTGCCAGCAGTCCGGACAGCTCCTATAATTCACCCCTCCACTTT. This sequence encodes CASSPDSSYNSPLHF.

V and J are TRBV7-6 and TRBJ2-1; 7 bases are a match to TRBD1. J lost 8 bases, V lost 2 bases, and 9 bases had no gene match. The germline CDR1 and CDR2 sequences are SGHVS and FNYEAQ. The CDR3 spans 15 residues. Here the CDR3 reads CASSLYGDSNDEQFF. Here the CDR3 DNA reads TGTGCCAGCAGCTTATATGGGGACAGTAACGATGAGCAGTTCTTC.

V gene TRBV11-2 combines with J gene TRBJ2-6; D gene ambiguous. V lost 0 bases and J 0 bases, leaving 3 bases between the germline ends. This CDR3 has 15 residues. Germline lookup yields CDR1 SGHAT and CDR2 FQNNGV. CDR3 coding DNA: TGTGCCAGCAGCTTAGACATCTCTGGGGCCAACGTCCTGACTTTC. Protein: CASSLDISGANVLTF.

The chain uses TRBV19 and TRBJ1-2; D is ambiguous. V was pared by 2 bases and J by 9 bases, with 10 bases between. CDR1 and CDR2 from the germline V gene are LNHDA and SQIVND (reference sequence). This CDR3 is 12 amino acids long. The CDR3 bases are TGTGCCAGTAGTATAAACAGCCAGCGCTACACCTTC. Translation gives CASSINSQRYTF.

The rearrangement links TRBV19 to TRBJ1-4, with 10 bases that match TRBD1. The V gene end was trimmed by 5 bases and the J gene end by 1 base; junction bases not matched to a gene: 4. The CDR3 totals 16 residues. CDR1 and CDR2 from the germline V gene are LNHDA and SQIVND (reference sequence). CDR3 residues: CASSADRGVTNEKLFF. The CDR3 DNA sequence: TGTGCCAGTAGTGCGGACAGGGGGGTAACTAATGAAAAACTGTTTTTT.

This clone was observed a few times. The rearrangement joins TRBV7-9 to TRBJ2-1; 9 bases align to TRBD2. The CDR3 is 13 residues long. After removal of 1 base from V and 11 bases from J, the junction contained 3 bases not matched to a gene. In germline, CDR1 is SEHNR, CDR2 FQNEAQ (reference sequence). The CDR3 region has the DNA TGTGCCAGCAGCTTAGAAACTAGCGGGCAGCAGTTCTTC. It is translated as CASSLETSGQQFF.

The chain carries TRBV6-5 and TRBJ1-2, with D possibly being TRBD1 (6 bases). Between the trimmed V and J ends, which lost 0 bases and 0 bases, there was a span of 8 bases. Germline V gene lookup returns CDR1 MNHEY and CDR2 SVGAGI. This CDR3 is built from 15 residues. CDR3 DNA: TGTGCCAGCAGTTACTCGGGGGCCGCTAACTATGGCTACACCTTC. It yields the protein CASSYSGAANYGYTF.

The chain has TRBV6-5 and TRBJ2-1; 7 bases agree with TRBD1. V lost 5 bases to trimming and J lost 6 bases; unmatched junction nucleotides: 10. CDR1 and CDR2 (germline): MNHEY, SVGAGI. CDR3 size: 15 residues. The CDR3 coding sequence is TGTGCCAGCAGTCAAAATAGGGGGCAACTCAATGAGCAGTTCTTC. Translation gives CASSQNRGQLNEQFF.

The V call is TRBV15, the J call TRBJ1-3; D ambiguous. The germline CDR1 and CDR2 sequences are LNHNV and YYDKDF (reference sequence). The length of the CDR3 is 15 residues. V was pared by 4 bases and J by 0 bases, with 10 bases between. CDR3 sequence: CATSTDGNSGNTIYF. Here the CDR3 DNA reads TGTGCCACCAGCACAGACGGGAACTCTGGAAACACCATATATTTT.

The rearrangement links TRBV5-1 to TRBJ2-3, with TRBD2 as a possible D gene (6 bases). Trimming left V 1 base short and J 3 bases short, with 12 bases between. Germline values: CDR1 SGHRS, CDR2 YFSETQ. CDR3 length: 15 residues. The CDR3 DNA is TGCGCCAGCAGCTTGCGGCGGGGCCTAACAGATACGCAGTATTTT. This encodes CASSLRRGLTDTQYF.

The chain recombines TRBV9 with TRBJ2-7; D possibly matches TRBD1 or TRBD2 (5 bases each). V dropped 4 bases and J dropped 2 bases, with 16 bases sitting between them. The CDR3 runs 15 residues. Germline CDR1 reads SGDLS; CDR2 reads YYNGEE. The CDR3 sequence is CASSLGTAGTYEQYF. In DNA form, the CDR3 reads TGTGCCAGCAGCCTAGGGACGGCCGGGACCTACGAGCAGTACTTC.

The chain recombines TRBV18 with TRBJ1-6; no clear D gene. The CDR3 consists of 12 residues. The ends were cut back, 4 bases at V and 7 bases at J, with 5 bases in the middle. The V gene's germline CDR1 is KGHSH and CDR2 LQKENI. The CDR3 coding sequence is TGTGCCAGCTCACGGCCGAATTCACCCCTCCACTTT. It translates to CASSRPNSPLHF.